The 21 T cell receptor beta chains below come from one sample, sequenced in a study of blood T cell repertoires in COVID-19. TCRdb keeps only in-frame clones here, not all; method: immunoSEQ multiplex PCR. The table records roughly 290,000 clones, approximately 86% of them present only once. Sequences were obtained from peripheral blood. The receptors were sampled from a human donor with COVID-19, enrolled during active disease. The donor label of this sample is uncertain.

This clone showed up just a few times. The V call is TRBV6-5, the J call TRBJ2-7; tentatively, D is TRBD1 (5 bases). This CDR3 is 13 amino acids long. With 6 bases removed from V and 4 bases from J, the gap between germline ends came to 13 bases. Germline lookup yields CDR1 MNHEY and CDR2 SVGAGI. CDR3 protein: CASRVLQGYEQYF. The DNA of the CDR3 is TGTGCCAGCAGGGTATTGCAGGGTTACGAGCAGTACTTC.

The J gene is TRBJ2-2, the V gene TRBV4-1, with TRBD1 as a possible D gene (5 bases). Looked up from germline, CDR1 is MGHRA and CDR2 is YSYEKL. Trimming shortened V by 0 bases and J by 5 bases, and 19 bases separated the two germline ends. CDR3 length: 18 residues. The DNA for the CDR3 is TGCGCCAGCAGCCAAGAAGAACAGGACCCGCCAACTACCGGGGAGCTGTTTTTT. Translating it yields CASSQEEQDPPTTGELFF.

DNA of the CDR3: TGTGCCAGCAGTCCCCTGGACTACCTTATCCTTGGTAATGAGCAGTTCTTC. As protein: CASSPLDYLILGNEQFF. This chain joins TRBV28 and TRBJ2-1; a weak D match, TRBD2 (6 bases). Trimming cost V 5 bases and J 7 bases, with 24 bases left between them. The CDR3 runs to 17 residues. The germline CDR1 and CDR2 sequences are MDHEN and SYDVKM.

The rearrangement joins TRBV2 to TRBJ2-2; 12 bases align to TRBD2. Germline CDR1 is SNHLY and CDR2 is FYNNEI. J was trimmed by 6 bases and V by 2 bases; bases with no gene match: 7. CDR3 length equals 17 residues. CDR3 nucleotide sequence: TGTGCCAGCAGTGAAAGGCTAGCGGGAGGGGTGGCCGGGGAGCTGTTTTTT. Its translation is CASSERLAGGVAGELFF.

The chain employs TRBV5-6 and TRBJ1-2, with D perhaps TRBD1 (6 bases). The CDR3 totals 16 residues. V was trimmed by 0 bases and J by 0 bases, leaving 12 bases between them. CDR1 SGHDT and CDR2 YYEEEE come from the germline V gene. This chain's CDR3 is CASSLGLDSTNYGYTF. For the CDR3, the DNA is TGTGCCAGCAGCTTGGGTCTGGACAGCACTAACTATGGCTACACCTTC. The entire variable domain, with the rest obtained from reference TRBV5-6 and TRBJ1-2, is as follows: DAGVTQSPTHLIKTRGQQVTLRCSPKSGHDTVSWYQQALGQGPQFIFQYYEEEERQRGNFPDRFSGHQFPNYSSELNVNALLLGDSALYLCASSLGLDSTNYGYTFGSGTRLTVV.

V and J are TRBV5-1 and TRBJ2-1, with 8 bases aligning to TRBD1. Per germline, CDR1 SGHRS and CDR2 YFSETQ. The trim removed 1 base at V and 2 bases at J, leaving 8 bases unmatched. The CDR3 covers 17 residues. The CDR3 region has the DNA TGCGCCAGCAGCTTGATCACAGGGGGGAACCCCTACAATGAGCAGTTCTTC. It translates to CASSLITGGNPYNEQFF.

This rearrangement joins TRBV19 to TRBJ2-2; 9 nucleotides line up with TRBD2. Looked up from germline, CDR1 is LNHDA and CDR2 is SQIVND (reference sequence). This CDR3 comprises 18 residues. V trimming: 7 bases; J trimming: 4 bases; junction bases outside the gene matches: 16. CDR3 loop: CASTLGSRGRALTGELFF. CDR3 DNA: TGTGCCAGTACCCTCGGGTCCCGCGGGAGGGCCCTCACCGGGGAGCTGTTTTTT. The variable domain in full, with the rest retrieved from reference TRBV19 and TRBJ2-2, is DGGITQSPKYLFRKEGQNVTLSCEQNLNHDAMYWYRQDPGQGLRLIYYSQIVNDFQKGDIAEGYSVSREKKESFPLTVTSAQKNPTAFYLCASTLGSRGRALTGELFFGEGSRLTVL.

The chain uses TRBV6-1 and TRBJ2-3, with D possibly being TRBD1 (6 bases). This CDR3 is built from 17 residues. Per germline, CDR1 MNHNS and CDR2 SASEGT. Trimming left V 4 bases short and J 2 bases short, with 19 bases between. The CDR3 DNA follows: TGTGCCAGCAGTGGCGGACATACAGGGTCACTCACAGATACGCAGTATTTT. It translates to CASSGGHTGSLTDTQYF.

CDR3 nucleotides: TGCGCCAGCAGCTTGGCGGGACTAGCGGGAGGAACAGATACGCAGTATTTT. Translating it yields CASSLAGLAGGTDTQYF. This chain joins TRBV5-1 and TRBJ2-3; 15 nucleotides align to TRBD2. The CDR3 runs to 17 residues. Germline V gene lookup returns CDR1 SGHRS and CDR2 YFSETQ. Unmatched junction bases numbered 2, after V lost 0 bases and J lost 3 bases.

The chain carries TRBV6-6 and TRBJ1-6; maybe TRBD1 (5 bases). The CDR3 is made up of 13 amino acids. Germline V gene sequence: CDR1 MNHNY, CDR2 SVGAGI (reference sequence). The V and J ends lost 10 bases and 6 bases respectively, with 13 bases between them. CDR3 residues: CATLGHRNSPLHF. The CDR3, as DNA: TGTGCCACCCTCGGACACCGTAATTCACCCCTCCACTTT.

V usage is TRBV3-1 (or the pseudogene TRBV3-2) and J usage is TRBJ2-2, with D perhaps TRBD1 (6 bases). Germline V gives CDR1 LGHDT, CDR2 YNNKEL (reference sequence). Trimming pared 4 bases from V and 0 bases from J, leaving 15 bases between. This CDR3 has 17 residues. The CDR3 sequence is CASSPPTGRPNTGELFF. CDR3 nucleotide sequence: TGTGCCAGCAGCCCGCCCACAGGGAGACCGAACACCGGGGAGCTGTTTTTT.

The V and J genes are TRBV2 and TRBJ2-1, with TRBD2 matching 11 bases. After removal of 6 bases from V and 3 bases from J, the junction contained 4 bases not matched to a gene. This CDR3 contains 15 residues. CDR1 and CDR2 (germline): SNHLY, FYNNEI. This CDR3 is CASRAGTSGYNEQFF. CDR3 DNA sequence: TGTGCCAGCAGGGCCGGGACTAGCGGCTACAATGAGCAGTTCTTC.

This chain links TRBV7-2 with TRBJ2-3, with 8 bases identical to TRBD2. The CDR3 contains 15 residues. V lost 6 bases and J lost 3; bases outside the gene matches: 8. CDR1 is SGHTA and CDR2 is FQGNSA in the germline V gene. In nucleotides, the CDR3 is TGTGCCAGCAGGACTAGCGCCGGTAAGACAGATACGCAGTATTTT. As protein: CASRTSAGKTDTQYF.

This clone occurred once. The V gene is TRBV27, the J gene TRBJ2-2; 9 nucleotides line up with TRBD2. The CDR3 totals 15 residues. V trimming: 11 bases; J trimming: 5 bases; junction bases outside the gene matches: 12. Per germline, CDR1 MNHEY and CDR2 SMNVEV (reference sequence). The CDR3 region is CARAAGGARTGELFF. The CDR3, as DNA: TGTGCCCGCGCGGCGGGGGGGGCAAGGACCGGGGAGCTGTTTTTT.

The chain joins TRBV19 to TRBJ2-7, with D possibly matching TRBD2 (5 bases). CDR3 length: 14 amino acids. The germline V and J ends were trimmed by 3 bases and 2 bases, with 11 bases remaining between them. The germline CDR1 and CDR2 sequences are LNHDA and SQIVND (reference sequence). The CDR3 region has the DNA TGTGCCAGTAGTATTGACTACCAAACCTACGAGCAGTACTTC. Translating gives CASSIDYQTYEQYF.

The CDR3 sequence: CATTDPSGNLHF. CDR3 in DNA: TGTGCCACCACAGACCCCTCCGGGAACCTCCACTTT. The chain recombines TRBV19 with TRBJ1-6; D gene uncertain. The CDR3 totals 12 residues. In germline, CDR1 is LNHDA, CDR2 SQIVND (reference sequence). The V end lost 10 bases, the J end lost 15 bases, and 19 bases lay between the germline ends.

The V call is TRBV14, the J call TRBJ1-2; 10 bases line up with TRBD1. The junction had 16 bases not matched to a gene; V was cut back by 2 bases and J by 4 bases. The V gene's germline CDR1 is SGHDN and CDR2 FVKESK. There are 19 residues in the CDR3. CDR3 in DNA: TGTGCCAGCAGCCAAAGAACCGACAGGGGGCATCGTCGGTCCTATGGCTACACCTTC. Translation gives CASSQRTDRGHRRSYGYTF.

This clone was seen a few times. The rearrangement joins TRBV5-4 to TRBJ2-7; D possibly corresponds to TRBD1 (6 bases). The germline V gene encodes CDR1 SGHNT and CDR2 YYREEE (reference sequence). The ends were cut back, 4 bases at V and 4 bases at J, with 15 bases in the middle. CDR3 size: 14 residues. The CDR3 protein is CASSPAGQRYEQYF. CDR3 DNA sequence: TGTGCCAGCAGCCCCGCTGGACAGAGATACGAGCAGTACTTC.

This clone was seen a few times. The rearrangement uses TRBV5-8 and TRBJ1-6; D call uncertain. Deletions cut 0 bases from V and 10 bases from J, with 17 bases between. The germline gives CDR1 SGHTS, CDR2 YDEGEE. There are 16 residues in the CDR3. CDR3 in amino acids: CASSLVATEAWSPLHF. Written as DNA, the CDR3 is TGTGCCAGCAGCTTGGTAGCCACCGAGGCGTGGTCACCCCTCCACTTT.

This clone has more than one count but fewer than ten. The chain has TRBV18 and TRBJ1-4; D is undetermined. Germline V gene lookup returns CDR1 KGHSH and CDR2 LQKENI. CDR3 length: 15 residues. V lost 3 bases to trimming and J lost 3 bases, with 11 bases between them. This chain's CDR3 is CASSPEPRPNEKLFF. The CDR3 nucleotides read TGTGCCAGCTCACCGGAACCGCGGCCTAATGAAAAACTGTTTTTT.

This clone was detected only once. This chain uses TRBV19 with TRBJ2-3, with TRBD1 identical over 7 bases. CDR3 length: 14 amino acids. CDR1 LNHDA and CDR2 SQIVND come from the germline V gene (reference sequence). Germline trimming cut 6 bases from V and 0 bases from J; bases unmatched to any gene: 3. The DNA of the CDR3 is TGTGCCAGTAGGACCAGGGGGAGCACAGATACGCAGTATTTT. Protein sequence: CASRTRGSTDTQYF.